The T cell receptor beta chain under discussion was sequenced for a study of blood T cell repertoires in COVID-19. Study in general: Samples representing acute and convalescent COVID-19 were sourced from the United States, Italy and Spain.

Losses at the gene ends were 4 bases for V and 1 base for J; bases not matched to a gene: 1. The CDR3 runs 13 residues. In germline, CDR1 is SNHLY, CDR2 FYNNEI. Measured with immunoSEQ multiplex PCR; TCRdb has only the in-frame clones, and not every one. The table shows tens of thousands of clones, with about 92% occurring only once. Specimen: peripheral blood. This clonotype originated in a man aged 45-65 years with active COVID-19. The rearrangement uses TRBV2 and TRBJ2-7; TRBD1 matches 7 bases. CDR3 loop: CASSAGQSYEQYF. Here the CDR3 DNA reads TGTGCCAGCAGTGCGGGACAGTCCTACGAGCAGTACTTC.